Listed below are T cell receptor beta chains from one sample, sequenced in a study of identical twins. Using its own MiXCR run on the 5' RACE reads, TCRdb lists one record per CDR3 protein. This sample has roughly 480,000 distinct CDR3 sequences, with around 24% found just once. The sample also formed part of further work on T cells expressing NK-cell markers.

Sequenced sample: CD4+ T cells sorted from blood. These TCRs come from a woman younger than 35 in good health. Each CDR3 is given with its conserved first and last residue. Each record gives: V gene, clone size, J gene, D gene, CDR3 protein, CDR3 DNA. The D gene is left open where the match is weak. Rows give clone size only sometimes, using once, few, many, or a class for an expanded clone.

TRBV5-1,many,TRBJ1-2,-,CASSSGPYGYTF,TGCGCCAGCAGCTCGGGGCCATATGGCTACACCTTC
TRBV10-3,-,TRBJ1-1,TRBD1,CAISEGQGGTEAFF,TGTGCCATCAGTGAGGGACAGGGTGGGACTGAAGCTTTCTTT
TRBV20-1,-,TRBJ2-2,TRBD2,CSAQRTSGGTGELFF,TGCAGTGCTCAACGGACTAGCGGGGGGACCGGGGAGCTGTTTTTT
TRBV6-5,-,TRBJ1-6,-,CASSYSSGRSNSPLHF,TGTGCCAGCAGTTACTCGAGCGGTCGTTCAAATTCACCCCTCCACTTT
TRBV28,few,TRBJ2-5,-,CASTPVRTGLLAQYF,TGTGCCAGCACTCCCGTCAGGACTGGGCTGTTAGCCCAGTACTTC
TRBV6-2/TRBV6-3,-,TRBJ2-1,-,CASSYTRGGNEQFF,TGTGCCAGCAGTTACACCCGAGGCGGCAATGAGCAGTTCTTC
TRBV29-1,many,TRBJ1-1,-,CSVAENTEAFF,TGCAGCGTTGCAGAGAACACTGAAGCTTTCTTT
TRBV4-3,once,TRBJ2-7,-,CASSQYQSSYEQYF,TGCGCCAGCAGCCAATATCAGAGCTCCTACGAGCAGTACTTC
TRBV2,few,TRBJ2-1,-,CASKASLNNEQFF,TGTGCCAGCAAGGCGTCACTAAACAATGAGCAGTTCTTC
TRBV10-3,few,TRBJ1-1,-,CAIRTGANTEAFF,TGTGCCATCCGTACAGGAGCCAACACTGAAGCTTTCTTT
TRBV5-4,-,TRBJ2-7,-,CASSGGPGPRSYEQYF,TGTGCCAGCAGCGGGGGGCCGGGACCTCGATCCTACGAGCAGTACTTC
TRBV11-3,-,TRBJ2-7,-,CASSLDSEGSYEQYF,TGTGCCAGCAGCTTAGATTCAGAGGGCTCCTACGAGCAGTACTTC
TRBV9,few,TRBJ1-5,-,CASSVDTENQPQHF,TGTGCCAGCAGCGTAGACACAGAAAATCAGCCCCAGCATTTT
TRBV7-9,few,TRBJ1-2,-,CASSYSQGFGGYTF,TGTGCCAGCAGCTACTCACAGGGTTTCGGTGGCTACACCTTC
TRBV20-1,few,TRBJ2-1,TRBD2,CSAPWVAGGNEQFF,TGCAGTGCTCCCTGGGTAGCGGGAGGCAATGAGCAGTTCTTC
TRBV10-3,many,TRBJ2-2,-,CAIRGAGELFF,TGTGCCATCAGAGGGGCCGGGGAGCTGTTTTTT
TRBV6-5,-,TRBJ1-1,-,CASSYSIGVAGEAFF,TGTGCCAGCAGTTACTCTATTGGGGTCGCAGGGGAGGCTTTCTTT
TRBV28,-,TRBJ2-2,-,CASSPGGSFTGELFF,TGTGCCAGCAGCCCCGGGGGTAGCTTCACCGGGGAGCTGTTTTTT
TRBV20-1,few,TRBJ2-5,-,CSATALRDQETQYF,TGCAGTGCCACGGCCCTCCGAGACCAAGAGACCCAGTACTTC
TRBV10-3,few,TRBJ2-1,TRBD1,CAIKGQGDNEQFF,TGTGCCATCAAGGGACAGGGAGACAATGAGCAGTTCTTC
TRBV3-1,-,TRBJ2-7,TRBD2,CASSQALAGVREQYF,TGTGCCAGCAGCCAAGCACTAGCGGGAGTCCGCGAGCAGTACTTC
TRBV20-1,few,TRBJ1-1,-,CSARPGFTEAFF,TGCAGTGCTCGCCCGGGGTTCACTGAAGCTTTCTTT
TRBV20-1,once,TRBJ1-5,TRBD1,CSARGTGRGTQHF,TGCAGTGCTAGGGGGACAGGGAGAGGAACCCAGCATTTT
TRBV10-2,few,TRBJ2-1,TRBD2,CASITAAGVSNEQFF,TGCGCCAGTATTACCGCCGCGGGAGTTTCAAATGAGCAGTTCTTC
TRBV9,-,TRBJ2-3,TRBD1,CASSAHRTGLTDTQYF,TGTGCCAGCAGCGCCCACCGGACAGGGTTGACAGATACGCAGTATTTT
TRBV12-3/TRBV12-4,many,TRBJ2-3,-,CASRRTSMDTQYF,TGTGCCAGCAGGCGAACTAGTATGGATACGCAGTATTTT
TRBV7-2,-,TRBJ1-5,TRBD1,CASSLTPQGIGNQPQHF,TGTGCCAGCAGCCTCACCCCACAGGGGATTGGCAATCAGCCCCAGCATTTT
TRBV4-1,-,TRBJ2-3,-,CASTQGGQTRTDTQYF,TGCGCCAGCACCCAGGGGGGCCAGACTCGCACAGATACGCAGTATTTT
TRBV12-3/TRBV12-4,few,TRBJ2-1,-,CASTYNNEQFF,TGTGCCAGCACTTACAACAATGAGCAGTTCTTC
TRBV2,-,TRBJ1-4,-,CASTREETNEKLFF,TGTGCCAGCACTCGGGAAGAAACTAATGAAAAACTGTTTTTT
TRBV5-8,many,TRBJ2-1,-,CASSFQDSRGWLF,TGTGCCAGCAGCTTTCAAGACAGCCGGGGCTGGCTCTTC
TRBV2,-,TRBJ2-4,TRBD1,CASSRSGQGYIQYF,TGTGCCAGCAGCCGATCAGGACAGGGGTACATTCAGTACTTC
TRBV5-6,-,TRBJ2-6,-,CASSPGLAGANVLTF,TGTGCCAGCAGCCCCGGGCTGGCTGGGGCCAACGTCCTGACTTTC
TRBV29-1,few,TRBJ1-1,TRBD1,CSGWGQIGAEAFF,TGCAGCGGATGGGGACAGATTGGAGCTGAAGCTTTCTTT
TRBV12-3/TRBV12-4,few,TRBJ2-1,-,CASSTGLREQFF,TGTGCCAGCAGTACAGGGCTTCGTGAGCAGTTCTTC
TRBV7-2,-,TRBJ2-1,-,CASSFRQGLNEQFF,TGTGCCAGCAGCTTCAGGCAGGGGCTCAATGAGCAGTTCTTC
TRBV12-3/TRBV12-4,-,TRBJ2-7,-,CASTTFPSSYEQYF,TGTGCCAGCACCACCTTTCCTTCCTCCTACGAGCAGTACTTC
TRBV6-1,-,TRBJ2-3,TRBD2,CASSEPPGGAWTQYF,TGTGCCAGCAGTGAGCCCCCCGGGGGGGCCTGGACGCAGTATTTT
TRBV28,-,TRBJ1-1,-,CASSEGVTEAFF,TGTGCCAGCAGTGAGGGGGTCACTGAAGCTTTCTTT
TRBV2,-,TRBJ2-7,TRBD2,CARSTSGMYEQYF,TGTGCCAGATCGACTAGCGGGATGTACGAGCAGTACTTC
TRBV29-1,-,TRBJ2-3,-,CSVPGGFGGADTQYF,TGCAGCGTGCCGGGGGGTTTCGGGGGCGCAGATACGCAGTATTTT
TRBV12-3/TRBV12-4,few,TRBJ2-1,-,CASSPALGGEQFF,TGTGCCAGCAGTCCGGCCCTTGGTGGTGAGCAGTTCTTC
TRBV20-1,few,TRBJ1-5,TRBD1,CSARRVTGDQPQHF,TGCAGTGCTAGACGGGTGACAGGGGATCAGCCCCAGCATTTT
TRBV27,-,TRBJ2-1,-,CASSPDGTQQFF,TGTGCCAGCAGTCCCGACGGGACTCAGCAGTTCTTC
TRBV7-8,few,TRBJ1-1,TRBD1,CASSYHRGGNTEAFF,TGTGCCAGCAGCTACCACAGGGGAGGGAACACTGAAGCTTTCTTT
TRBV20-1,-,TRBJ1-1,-,CSARFTTTNTEAFF,TGCAGTGCTCGTTTCACCACCACTAACACTGAAGCTTTCTTT
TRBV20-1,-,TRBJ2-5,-,CSAIPLGVSMKTQYF,TGCAGTGCTATTCCTCTGGGGGTCTCGATGAAGACCCAGTACTTC
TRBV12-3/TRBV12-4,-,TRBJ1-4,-,CASSLDHNGGYKEKLFF,TGTGCCAGCAGTTTAGATCACAACGGGGGCTATAAAGAAAAACTGTTTTTT